A selection of T cell receptor beta chains follows, all from one sample in a study of blood T cell repertoires in COVID-19. Method: immunoSEQ multiplex PCR; TCRdb's copy keeps in-frame clones and lacks some. The data hold more than 200,000 clones, with 75% to 85% observed a single time. Sequenced: peripheral blood. Receptors originate from a woman in her thirties or forties who had recovered from COVID-19. Both conserved end residues are part of each CDR3. Fields, in order: D gene, V gene, J gene, CDR3 DNA, CDR3 protein. D genes are given only for firm matches.

-	TRBV6-2/TRBV6-3	TRBJ1-5	TGTGCCAGCAGCCGGACTGACCACAATCAGCCCCAGCATTTT	CASSRTDHNQPQHF
-	TRBV9	TRBJ2-5	TGTGCCAGCAGCGTAGGGGGGGTCCTAGAGACCCAGTACTTC	CASSVGGVLETQYF
-	TRBV11-2	TRBJ1-2	TGTGCCAGCAGCTTAGATCCCCACAGAGACACCTATGGCTACACCTTC	CASSLDPHRDTYGYTF
-	TRBV19	TRBJ2-3	TGTGCCAGTACCTCAGGGGCAGGGGCAAGAGATACGCAGTATTTT	CASTSGAGARDTQYF
-	TRBV2	TRBJ1-6	TGTGGAACTACGGGATTTCTGTATAATTCACCCCTCCACTTT	CGTTGFLYNSPLHF
-	TRBV6-5	TRBJ1-6	TGTGCCAGCAGTTTACAGGGAAATTCACCCCTCCACTTT	CASSLQGNSPLHF
TRBD1	TRBV27	TRBJ2-2	TGTGCCAGCAGTTTGGGACAGGGGGCCTCTTGGACCGGGGAGCTGTTTTTT	CASSLGQGASWTGELFF
-	TRBV29-1	TRBJ2-5	TGCAGCGTTGAGCGTTACGCAGGTCGGCAAGAGACCCAGTACTTC	CSVERYAGRQETQYF
-	TRBV30	TRBJ2-4	TGTGCCTCGAAGGGGGTACTAGCCAAAAACATTCAGTACTTC	CASKGVLAKNIQYF
-	TRBV10-3	TRBJ1-5	TGTGCCATCAGTGAGTCGTGGGGGGTTTATAGCAATCAGCCCCAGCATTTT	CAISESWGVYSNQPQHF
-	TRBV7-9	TRBJ2-1	TGTGCCAGCAGCCTCAGTTTCGGGGGTATATACTACAATGAGCAGTTCTTC	CASSLSFGGIYYNEQFF
TRBD2	TRBV7-2	TRBJ2-1	TGTGCCAGCAGCTCTCTGACTAGCACTACCTACAATGAGCAGTTCTTC	CASSSLTSTTYNEQFF
-	TRBV6-1	TRBJ2-4	TGTGCCAGCAGTGAATTGTCGGGGTTGTCGGCTTTAGCCAAAAACATTCAGTACTTC	CASSELSGLSALAKNIQYF
TRBD1	TRBV5-4	TRBJ1-2	TGTGCCAGCAGCTTGGAAGGGGGCGCAGCTATGTATGGCTACACCTTC	CASSLEGGAAMYGYTF
-	TRBV5-5	TRBJ2-5	TGTGCCAGCAGCCGCGGACTAAACTCCGGACAAGAGACCCAGTACTTC	CASSRGLNSGQETQYF
TRBD1	TRBV5-5	TRBJ2-5	TGTGCCAGCAGCCGGACAGGGGGAGAAGAGACCCAGTACTTC	CASSRTGGEETQYF
TRBD2	TRBV18	TRBJ2-5	TGTGCCAGCTCACCACCGTTGGCGGGGGTCAATCAAGAGACCCAGTACTTC	CASSPPLAGVNQETQYF
-	TRBV5-4	TRBJ2-1	TGTGCCAGCAGCTCGGACGGGGAAAACTACAATGAGCAGTTCTTC	CASSSDGENYNEQFF
-	TRBV3-1/TRBV3-2	TRBJ1-3	TGTGCCAGCAGCCAAGGCGCGTACTCTGGAAACACCATATATTTT	CASSQGAYSGNTIYF
-	TRBV3-1/TRBV3-2	TRBJ1-4	TGTGCCAGCAGCGCTAGGGGTAGTGATGAAAAACTGTTTTTT	CASSARGSDEKLFF
-	TRBV15	TRBJ2-2	TGTGCCACCAGCAGAGTAGTAGGGGACACCGGGGAGCTGTTTTTT	CATSRVVGDTGELFF
-	TRBV18	TRBJ2-3	TGTGCCAGCTCACCCACCCAGATGCCAGATACGCAGTATTTT	CASSPTQMPDTQYF
TRBD1	TRBV19	TRBJ1-5	TGTGCCAGTAGCGGGACAGGCGGTTTTCAGCCCCAGCATTTT	CASSGTGGFQPQHF